This is a list of T cell receptor beta chains from one sample in a study of OX40 agonist ivuxolimab in advanced cancers. Sequencing used immunoSEQ multiplex PCR; TCRdb keeps in-frame clones, though not all of them. The sample holds 120,000 or so clones, 90% to 95% seen once. Sequences were derived from CD4+ or CD8+ T cells sorted from blood, sampled in a trial of the OX40 agonist ivuxolimab. These TCRs come from an adult with an advanced solid tumor such as melanoma, head and neck, liver or kidney cancer. CDR3s include the opening cysteine and the closing phenylalanine or tryptophan. D genes are given only for firm matches. Rows may omit the clone size; those that give it use once, few, many or a size class.

TRBV2	-	-	TRBJ1-4	TGTGCCAGCAGTGTGGGAGGAACGGGGGAGGAAAAACTGTTTTTT	CASSVGGTGEEKLFF
TRBV7-2	-	-	TRBJ2-2	TGTGCCAGCAGCTCCGGGCCCGGGGAGCCGTTTTTT	CASSSGPGEPFF
TRBV19	-	TRBD1	TRBJ1-5	TGTGCCATACCACCACCGGGGGGACAGGCGATTAATCAGCCCCAGCATTTT	CAIPPPGGQAINQPQHF
TRBV28	once	-	TRBJ1-1	TGTGCCAGCGGGTTGAACACTGAAGCTTTCTTT	CASGLNTEAFF
TRBV5-8	-	TRBD2	TRBJ2-2	TGTGCCAGCATCAGGACTAGGGTCACCGGGGAGCTGTTTTTT	CASIRTRVTGELFF
TRBV7-9	-	TRBD2	TRBJ2-7	TGTGCCAGCAGCCGGGGACTAGCCCCCCACGAGCAGTACTTC	CASSRGLAPHEQYF
TRBV6-4	-	-	TRBJ1-5	TGTGCCAGCAGTTTGGAACTGGGGGAAGGTCAGCCCCAGCATTTT	CASSLELGEGQPQHF
TRBV9	-	-	TRBJ2-5	TGTGCCAGCAATATAGGCAACCCTCAAGAGACCCAGTACTTC	CASNIGNPQETQYF
TRBV19	-	-	TRBJ1-1	TGTGCCAACCTTGGGAGGCTTGAAGCTTTCTTT	CANLGRLEAFF
TRBV18	-	TRBD2	TRBJ2-2	TGTGCCAGCTCACCACGCGGGACTAGCGGCGGCACCGGGGAGCTGTTTTTT	CASSPRGTSGGTGELFF
TRBV4-1	-	TRBD1	TRBJ1-3	TGCGCCAGCAGCCATAGACAGGGATCTACTGGAAACACCATATATTTT	CASSHRQGSTGNTIYF
TRBV5-4	-	TRBD1	TRBJ2-1	TGTGCCAGCAGCTCGGGACAGGGTTCCTACAATGAGCAGTTCTTC	CASSSGQGSYNEQFF
TRBV5-6	-	-	TRBJ2-4	TGTGCCAGCAGCTACCCCGGGGAAACCAAAAACATTCAGTACTTC	CASSYPGETKNIQYF
TRBV5-4	-	-	TRBJ2-3	TGTGCCAGCAGCTCCCGGGGGGCGGGGGGCACAGATACGCAGTATTTT	CASSSRGAGGTDTQYF
TRBV11-2	-	-	TRBJ2-3	TGTGCCAGCAGCTTTTACAGAACCTCTAGCACAGATACGCAGTATTTT	CASSFYRTSSTDTQYF
TRBV28	-	-	TRBJ1-1	TGTGCCAGCAGCCTTCCTGGGGCAGGGACTGAAGCTTTCTTT	CASSLPGAGTEAFF
TRBV6-1	-	TRBD1	TRBJ1-4	TGTGCCAGCAGGGGGGGACAGGGGGCATATGAAAAACTGTTTTTT	CASRGGQGAYEKLFF
TRBV9	-	-	TRBJ2-3	TGTGCCAGCAGCGAAGGAGGGGGGGATACGCAGTATTTT	CASSEGGGDTQYF
TRBV7-2	few	-	TRBJ2-7	TGTGCCAGCAGCTTACATAGGCGCTACGAGCAGTACTTC	CASSLHRRYEQYF
TRBV9	-	-	TRBJ2-7	TGTGCCAGCAGCGTAGCAGGGCTGGGGTACGAGCAGTACTTC	CASSVAGLGYEQYF
TRBV5-4	-	TRBD1	TRBJ1-2	TGTGCCAGCAGCTTGGCCGGACAGGACTATGGCTACACCTTC	CASSLAGQDYGYTF
TRBV10-3	-	TRBD2	TRBJ2-7	TGTGCCATCAGTGAGTCCGGGGGGGGAATCTACGAGCAGTACTTC	CAISESGGGIYEQYF
TRBV18	-	-	TRBJ2-6	TGTGCCAGCTCACCCAAAGGGGGGCTCTCTGGGGCCAACGTCCTGACTTTC	CASSPKGGLSGANVLTF
TRBV7-2	-	TRBD2	TRBJ2-1	TGTGCCAGCAGGCCCCCTCGGGAGGGGGCCTACAATGAGCAGTTCTTC	CASRPPREGAYNEQFF
TRBV10-1	-	TRBD1	TRBJ1-6	TGCGCCAGCAGTGACAGGGGGCGAGAATCACCCCTCCACTTT	CASSDRGRESPLHF
TRBV6-6	-	-	TRBJ2-7	TGTGCCAGCACTTATGGCAGGGCGGGCTCCTACGAGCAGTACTTC	CASTYGRAGSYEQYF
TRBV6-5	-	-	TRBJ1-1	TGTGCCAGCATAGACACTGAAGCTTTCTTT	CASIDTEAFF
TRBV7-9	few	TRBD2	TRBJ2-7	TGTGCCAGCAGCCCGACGGGAGGGCCGGTTCGCTACGAGCAGTACTTC	CASSPTGGPVRYEQYF
TRBV6-1	once	-	TRBJ2-3	TGTGCCAGCATGGGGGCGTTTGATACGCAGTATTTT	CASMGAFDTQYF
TRBV11-2	-	-	TRBJ2-3	TGTGCCAGCAGCTTATTGGGGGTCCGCACAGATACGCAGTATTTT	CASSLLGVRTDTQYF
TRBV7-6	-	-	TRBJ2-3	TGTGCCAGCAGCCCGAAGTCTACTGATACGCAGTATTTT	CASSPKSTDTQYF